These 21 T cell receptor beta chains share one sample of origin, sequenced in a study of blood T cell repertoires in COVID-19. Data came from immunoSEQ multiplex PCR; TCRdb stores just in-frame clones and leaves some out. The sample has some 250,000 clones, roughly nine tenths seen once; the top ten hold 1.2%. The sample was PBMCs or T cells enriched from blood (not recorded which). The receptor set was obtained from a human donor in a cohort exposed to, infected with or recovered from COVID-19 (not recorded which). The donor label of this sample is uncertain.

V is TRBV5-1 and J is TRBJ2-1, with TRBD2 identical over 9 bases. V trimming: 0 bases; J trimming: 9 bases; junction bases outside the gene matches: 10. The CDR3 covers 16 residues. Germline assignment: CDR1 SGHRS and CDR2 YFSETQ. CDR3 region: CASSLADLAGSGEQFF. In DNA, the CDR3 is TGCGCCAGCAGCTTGGCCGATCTAGCGGGGTCTGGTGAGCAGTTCTTC.

J is TRBJ1-3 and V is TRBV2; weak D call: TRBD1 (6 bases). The CDR3 consists of 15 residues. V was cut by 6 bases and J by 4 bases, with 16 bases left in between. Germline V lookup: CDR1 SNHLY, CDR2 FYNNEI. The CDR3: CASRAGVFTGNTIYF. Written as DNA, the CDR3 is TGTGCCAGCAGGGCAGGGGTGTTTACGGGAAACACCATATATTTT.

There are a few counts of this clone. The rearrangement joins TRBV2 to TRBJ1-1; 10 positions agree with TRBD1. CDR3 length: 17 residues. Per germline, CDR1 SNHLY and CDR2 FYNNEI. V shed 6 bases, J shed 5 bases, and the junction held 15 bases outside the gene matches. The CDR3 is CASSDRPGTGAGTEAFF. The CDR3 DNA is TGTGCCAGCAGCGATCGTCCCGGGACAGGGGCGGGTACTGAAGCTTTCTTT. The full variable domain, rest sourced from reference TRBV2 and TRBJ1-1, is EPEVTQTPSHQVTQMGQEVILRCVPISNHLYFYWYRQILGQKVEFLVSFYNNEISEKSEIFDDQFSVERPDGSNFTLKIRSTKLEDSAMYFCASSDRPGTGAGTEAFFGQGTRLTVV.

The genes are TRBV5-4 and TRBJ2-5; 11 bases match TRBD2. This CDR3 has 14 residues. Germline V gene lookup returns CDR1 SGHNT and CDR2 YYREEE (reference sequence). J gave up 5 bases and V 5 bases, and 5 bases lay outside the gene matches. CDR3 nucleotides: TGTGCCAGCAGTCTAGCGGGGGGAGCGGAGACCCAGTACTTC. As protein: CASSLAGGAETQYF.

The rearrangement joins TRBV24-1 to TRBJ1-2; possible D gene TRBD1, 5 bases. The CDR3 has 16 residues. CDR1 and CDR2 from the germline V gene are KGHDR and SFDVKD. Trimming took 2 bases from V and 2 from J, leaving 14 bases between them. DNA for the CDR3: TGTGCCACCAGTGATTGGAAAAAGGGGAAAAACTATGGCTACACCTTC. Protein sequence: CATSDWKKGKNYGYTF.

The chain carries TRBV30 and TRBJ1-5; the D is unclear. Trimming stripped 4 bases from V and 0 bases from J, with 7 bases between. CDR1 is GTSNPN, CDR2 SVGIG, per germline (reference sequence). The CDR3 spans 13 residues. CDR3 sequence reads: CAWTSDSNQPQHF. In DNA form, the CDR3 reads TGTGCCTGGACAAGCGATAGCAATCAGCCCCAGCATTTT.

V is TRBV9 and J is TRBJ1-3; TRBD1 matches at 7 bases. Germline assignment: CDR1 SGDLS and CDR2 YYNGEE. The CDR3 runs to 17 residues. J was trimmed by 0 bases and V by 4 bases; bases with no gene match: 10. In DNA, the CDR3 is TGTGCCAGCAGCCCGAATACAGGGGCCTTCTCTGGAAACACCATATATTTT. Its protein is CASSPNTGAFSGNTIYF.

V gene TRBV7-3 combines with J gene TRBJ2-3, with TRBD2 identical over 7 bases. Germline lookup yields CDR1 SGHTA and CDR2 FQGTGA. V was pared by 5 bases and J by 3 bases, with 5 bases of the junction left unmatched. There are 14 residues in the CDR3. The CDR3: CASSPGLGTDTQYF. For the CDR3, the DNA is TGTGCCAGCAGCCCTGGACTAGGGACAGATACGCAGTATTTT.

A note on this clone: This CDR3 is also generated by other DNA sequences in the sample. The CDR3 nucleotides are TGTGCCAGCAGCCCGCTGACAGGCGACACTGAAGCTTTCTTT. This codes for CASSPLTGDTEAFF. The gene calls are TRBV9 and TRBJ1-1; a possible D gene is TRBD1 (6 bases). The germline CDR1 and CDR2 sequences are SGDLS and YYNGEE. V was shortened by 4 bases and J by 3 bases, with 13 bases between the two germline ends. The CDR3 length is 14 residues.

The chain has TRBV3-1 (or the pseudogene TRBV3-2) and TRBJ2-5; 9 nucleotides match TRBD2. The germline V gene has CDR1 LGHDT and CDR2 YNNKEL (reference sequence). The V and J ends lost 1 base and 9 bases, in that order; junction bases with no gene match: 15. CDR3 length: 17 residues. CDR3 sequence reads: CASSQAPISGGSGAQYF. DNA for the CDR3: TGTGCCAGCAGCCAAGCTCCCATTAGCGGGGGTTCAGGAGCCCAGTACTTC.

The rearrangement uses TRBV9 and TRBJ1-3, with 7 bases identical to TRBD1. The CDR3 loop spans 15 amino acids. CDR1 and CDR2 (germline): SGDLS, YYNGEE. The J segment lost 4 bases and the V segment lost 0 bases, leaving 4 bases of the junction unmatched. In DNA, the CDR3 is TGTGCCAGCAGCGTAGGAGGGACAGCCGGAAACACCATATATTTT. It codes for CASSVGGTAGNTIYF.

The chain recombines TRBV5-4 with TRBJ2-1; 9 positions agree with TRBD1. Germline V lookup: CDR1 SGHNT, CDR2 YYREEE (reference sequence). After removal of 4 bases from V and 5 bases from J, the junction contained 7 bases not matched to a gene. The CDR3 contains 15 residues. This CDR3 is CASSLTGGRDNEQFF. The CDR3 nucleotides are TGTGCCAGCAGCCTGACAGGGGGGAGAGACAATGAGCAGTTCTTC.

This chain links TRBV19 with TRBJ1-5; 7 bases align to TRBD1. Unmatched junction bases numbered 8, after V lost 10 bases and J lost 2 bases. CDR1 is LNHDA, CDR2 SQIVND, per germline (reference sequence). The CDR3 is made up of 14 amino acids. The CDR3 reads CATWTGARNQPQHF. CDR3 bases: TGTGCCACTTGGACAGGAGCTCGCAATCAGCCCCAGCATTTT.

The rearrangement joins TRBV5-1 to TRBJ2-2; TRBD1 aligns across 9 bases. Germline values: CDR1 SGHRS, CDR2 YFSETQ. J gave up 5 bases and V 2 bases, and 4 bases lay outside the gene matches. This CDR3 has 15 amino acids. The CDR3 is CASSLDGQGTGELFF. In nucleotides, the CDR3 is TGCGCCAGCAGCTTAGATGGACAGGGGACCGGGGAGCTGTTTTTT.

V gene TRBV6-5 combines with J gene TRBJ1-2, with no clear D. Germline assignment: CDR1 MNHEY and CDR2 SVGAGI. The CDR3 covers 15 residues. The V end was cut by 0 bases, the J end by 2 bases, with 10 bases between. This chain's CDR3 is CASSYSISRNYGYTF. CDR3 nucleotides: TGTGCCAGCAGTTACTCGATATCACGGAACTATGGCTACACCTTC.

The chain recombines TRBV30 with TRBJ1-5, with D uncertain. The CDR3 runs to 13 residues. Trimming removed 3 bases at V and 4 bases at J, with 10 bases between. The V gene's germline CDR1 is GTSNPN and CDR2 SVGIG (reference sequence). The DNA for the CDR3 is TGTGCCTGGAGCGCCACCCTAAATCAGCCCCAGCATTTT. It specifies CAWSATLNQPQHF.

CDR3: CASSWLAGVYNEQFF. CDR3 bases: TGCGCCAGCAGCTGGCTAGCGGGGGTCTACAATGAGCAGTTCTTC. The chain recombines TRBV5-1 with TRBJ2-1, with TRBD2 identical over 10 bases. With 3 bases clipped from V and 3 bases from J, the junction kept 3 bases outside the gene matches. This CDR3 has 15 amino acids. Germline CDR1 SGHRS, CDR2 YFSETQ.

The chain employs TRBV9 and TRBJ1-3; possible D gene TRBD1, 6 bases. V gave up 4 bases and J gave up 4 bases, with 12 bases separating them. The CDR3 consists of 14 residues. Germline-derived CDR1 and CDR2 are SGDLS and YYNGEE. Written as DNA, the CDR3 is TGTGCCAGCAGCCCGGGGACACACGGAAACACCATATATTTT. Translated: CASSPGTHGNTIYF.

The V and J genes are TRBV6-8 and TRBJ1-4, with 9 bases that match TRBD1. V lost 4 bases to trimming and J lost 7 bases; unmatched junction nucleotides: 19. The CDR3 totals 19 residues. CDR1 MNHGY and CDR2 SAAAGT come from the germline V gene. The CDR3 region is CASSSPDRGTISVSEKLFF. DNA of the CDR3: TGTGCCAGCAGTTCCCCTGACAGGGGGACGATTAGTGTTAGTGAAAAACTGTTTTTT.

The chain is built from TRBV19 and TRBJ1-5, with unresolved D. Germline V CDR1 and CDR2: LNHDA, SQIVND (reference sequence). This CDR3 is 12 amino acids long. The CDR3 bases are TGTACCGGGAGGATCGGCAATCAGCCCCAGCATTTT. Amino acids: CTGRIGNQPQHF.

This chain uses TRBV7-3 with TRBJ2-1, with a possible D match to TRBD1 (5 bases). This CDR3 has 15 residues. Deletions cut 5 bases from V and 3 bases from J, with 14 bases between. The V gene's germline CDR1 is SGHTA and CDR2 FQGTGA. CDR3 nucleotides: TGTGCCAGCAGCACCGGACAAGGGGTCTACAATGAGCAGTTCTTC. Amino acid sequence: CASSTGQGVYNEQFF. The whole variable domain, filled in from reference TRBV7-3 and TRBJ2-1, reads GAGVSQTPSNKVTEKGKYVELRCDPISGHTALYWYRQSLGQGPEFLIYFQGTGAADDSGLPNDRFFAVRPEGSVSTLKIQRTERGDSAVYLCASSTGQGVYNEQFFGPGTRLTVL.